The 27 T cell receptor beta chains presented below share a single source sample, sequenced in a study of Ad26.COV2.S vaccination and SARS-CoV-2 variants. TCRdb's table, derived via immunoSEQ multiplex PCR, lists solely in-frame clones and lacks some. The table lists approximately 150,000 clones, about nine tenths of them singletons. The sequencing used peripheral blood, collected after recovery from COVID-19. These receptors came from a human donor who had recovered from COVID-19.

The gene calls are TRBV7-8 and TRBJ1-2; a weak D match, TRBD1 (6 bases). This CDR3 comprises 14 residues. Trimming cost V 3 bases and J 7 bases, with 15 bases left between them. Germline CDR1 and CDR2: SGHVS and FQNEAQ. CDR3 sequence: CASSFSRDTGGYTF. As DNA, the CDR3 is TGTGCCAGCAGCTTCTCCAGGGACACTGGTGGCTACACCTTC.

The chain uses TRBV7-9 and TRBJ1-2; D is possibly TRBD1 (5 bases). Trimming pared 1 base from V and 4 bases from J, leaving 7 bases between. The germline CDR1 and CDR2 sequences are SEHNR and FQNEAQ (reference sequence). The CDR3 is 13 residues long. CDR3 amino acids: CASSLDRSYGYTF. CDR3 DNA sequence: TGTGCCAGCAGCTTAGACAGGAGCTATGGCTACACCTTC.

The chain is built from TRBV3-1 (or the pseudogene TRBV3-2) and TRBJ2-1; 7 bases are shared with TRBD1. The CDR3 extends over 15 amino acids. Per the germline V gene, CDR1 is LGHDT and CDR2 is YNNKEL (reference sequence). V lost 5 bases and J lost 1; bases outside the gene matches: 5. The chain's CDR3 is CASSDGTASYNEQFF. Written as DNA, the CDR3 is TGTGCCAGCAGCGATGGGACAGCATCCTACAATGAGCAGTTCTTC.

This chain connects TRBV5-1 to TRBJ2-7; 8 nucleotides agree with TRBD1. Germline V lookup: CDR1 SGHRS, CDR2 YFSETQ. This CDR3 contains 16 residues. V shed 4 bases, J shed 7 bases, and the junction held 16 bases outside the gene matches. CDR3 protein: CASSPETSDRAGEQYF. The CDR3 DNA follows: TGCGCCAGCAGCCCGGAGACCTCGGACAGGGCAGGGGAGCAGTACTTC.

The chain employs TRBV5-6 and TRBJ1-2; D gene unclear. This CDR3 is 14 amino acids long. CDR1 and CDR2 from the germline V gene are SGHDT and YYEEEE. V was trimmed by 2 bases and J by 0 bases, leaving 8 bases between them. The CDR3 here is CASSFPLANYGYTF. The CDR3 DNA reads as TGTGCCAGCAGCTTCCCGTTAGCTAACTATGGCTACACCTTC. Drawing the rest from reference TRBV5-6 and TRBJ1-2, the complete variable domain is DAGVTQSPTHLIKTRGQQVTLRCSPKSGHDTVSWYQQALGQGPQFIFQYYEEEERQRGNFPDRFSGHQFPNYSSELNVNALLLGDSALYLCASSFPLANYGYTFGSGTRLTVV.

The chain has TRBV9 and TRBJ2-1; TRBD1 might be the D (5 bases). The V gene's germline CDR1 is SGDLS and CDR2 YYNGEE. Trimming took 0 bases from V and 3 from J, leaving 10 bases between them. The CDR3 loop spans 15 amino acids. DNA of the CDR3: TGTGCCAGCAGCGTAGAAGGGGTCAACTACAATGAGCAGTTCTTC. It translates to CASSVEGVNYNEQFF.

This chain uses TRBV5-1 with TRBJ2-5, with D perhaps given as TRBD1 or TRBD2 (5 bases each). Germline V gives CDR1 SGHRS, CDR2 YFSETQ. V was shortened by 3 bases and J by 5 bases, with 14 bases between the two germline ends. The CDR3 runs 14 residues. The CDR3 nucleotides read TGCGCCAGCAGCTGGGGCACGTCGGGGGAGACCCAGTACTTC. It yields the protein CASSWGTSGETQYF.

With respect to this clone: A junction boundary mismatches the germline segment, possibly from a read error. CDR3 sequence reads: CASSEAEGRRITF. CDR3 in DNA: TGTGCCAGCAGTGAAGCAGAGGGACGACGGATAACGTTT. The chain uses TRBV6-1 and TRBJ1-1, with a tentative D call TRBD1 (5 bases). The CDR3 has 13 residues. Germline assignment: CDR1 MNHNS and CDR2 SASEGT.

The CDR3 nucleotides are TGCAGTGCTAGTCAAGTGAACACTGAAGCTTTCTTT. Encoded protein: CSASQVNTEAFF. This rearrangement joins TRBV20-1 to TRBJ1-1, with D uncertain. Germline-derived CDR1 and CDR2 are DFQATT and SNEGSKA (reference sequence). The CDR3 contains 12 residues. Trimming stripped 3 bases from V and 0 bases from J, with 5 bases between.

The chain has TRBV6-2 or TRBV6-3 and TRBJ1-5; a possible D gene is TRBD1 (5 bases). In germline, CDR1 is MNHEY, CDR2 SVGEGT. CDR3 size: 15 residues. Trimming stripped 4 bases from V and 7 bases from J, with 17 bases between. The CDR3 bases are TGTGCCAGCAGTTCGGGACGGGTGGGGTTACAGCCCCAGCATTTT. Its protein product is CASSSGRVGLQPQHF.

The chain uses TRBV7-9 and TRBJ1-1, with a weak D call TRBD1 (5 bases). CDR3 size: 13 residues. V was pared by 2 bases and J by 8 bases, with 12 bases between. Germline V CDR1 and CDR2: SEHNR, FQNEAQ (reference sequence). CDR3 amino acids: CASSLTERGEAFF. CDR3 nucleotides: TGTGCCAGCAGCTTAACCGAACGGGGCGAAGCTTTCTTT. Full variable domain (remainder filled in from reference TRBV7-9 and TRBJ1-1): DTGVSQNPRHKITKRGQNVTFRCDPISEHNRLYWYRQTLGQGPEFLTYFQNEAQLEKSRLLSDRFSAERPKGSFSTLEIQRTEQGDSAMYLCASSLTERGEAFFGQGTRLTVV.

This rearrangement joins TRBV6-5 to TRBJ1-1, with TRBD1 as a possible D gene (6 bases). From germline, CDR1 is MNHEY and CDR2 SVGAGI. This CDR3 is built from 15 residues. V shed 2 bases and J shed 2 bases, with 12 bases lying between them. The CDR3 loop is CASSYPGTLNTEAFF. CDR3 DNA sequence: TGTGCCAGCAGTTACCCCGGGACACTAAACACTGAAGCTTTCTTT.

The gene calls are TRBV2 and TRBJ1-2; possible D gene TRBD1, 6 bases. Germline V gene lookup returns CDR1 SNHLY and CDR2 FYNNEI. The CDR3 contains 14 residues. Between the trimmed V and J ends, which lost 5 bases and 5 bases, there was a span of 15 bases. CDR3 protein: CASSPDRPEYGYTF. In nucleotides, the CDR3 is TGTGCCAGCAGTCCGGACAGACCAGAGTATGGCTACACCTTC.

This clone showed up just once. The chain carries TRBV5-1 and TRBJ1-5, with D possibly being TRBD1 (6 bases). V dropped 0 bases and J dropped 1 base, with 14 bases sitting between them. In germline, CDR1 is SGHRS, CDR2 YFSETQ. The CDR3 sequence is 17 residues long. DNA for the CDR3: TGCGCCAGCAGCTTGGCCCCTACAGGGACCAGCAATCAGCCCCAGCATTTT. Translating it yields CASSLAPTGTSNQPQHF.

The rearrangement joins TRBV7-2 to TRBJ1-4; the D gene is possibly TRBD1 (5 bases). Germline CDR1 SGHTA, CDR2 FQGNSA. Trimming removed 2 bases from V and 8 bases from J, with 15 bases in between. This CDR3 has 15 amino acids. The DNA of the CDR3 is TGTGCCAGCAGCTTAATAGGGGCCGTAAGCGAAAAACTGTTTTTT. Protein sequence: CASSLIGAVSEKLFF.

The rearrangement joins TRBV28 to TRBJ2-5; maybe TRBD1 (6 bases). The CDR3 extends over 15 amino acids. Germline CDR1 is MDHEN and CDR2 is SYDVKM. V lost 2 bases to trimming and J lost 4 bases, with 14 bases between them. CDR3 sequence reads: CASSLGGRAGETQYF. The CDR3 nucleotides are TGTGCCAGCAGTTTAGGGGGCAGAGCAGGAGAGACCCAGTACTTC.

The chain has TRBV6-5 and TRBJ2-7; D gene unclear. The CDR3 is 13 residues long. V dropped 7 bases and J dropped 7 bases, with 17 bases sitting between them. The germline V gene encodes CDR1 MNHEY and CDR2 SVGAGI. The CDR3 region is CASIVSPSREQYF. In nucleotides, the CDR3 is TGTGCCAGCATAGTGAGCCCGTCTCGGGAGCAGTACTTC.

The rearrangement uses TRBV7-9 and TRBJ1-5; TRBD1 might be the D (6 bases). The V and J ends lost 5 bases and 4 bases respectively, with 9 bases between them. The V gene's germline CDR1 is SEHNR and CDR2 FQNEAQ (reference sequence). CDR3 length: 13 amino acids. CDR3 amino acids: CASSRGQNQPQHF. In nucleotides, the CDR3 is TGTGCCAGCAGCCGCGGACAGAATCAGCCCCAGCATTTT.

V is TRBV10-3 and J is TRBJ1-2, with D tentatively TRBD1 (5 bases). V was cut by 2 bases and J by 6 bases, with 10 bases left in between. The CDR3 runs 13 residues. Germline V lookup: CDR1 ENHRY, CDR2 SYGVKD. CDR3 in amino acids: CAISENRGDGYTF. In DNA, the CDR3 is TGTGCCATCAGTGAGAACAGAGGGGATGGCTACACCTTC.

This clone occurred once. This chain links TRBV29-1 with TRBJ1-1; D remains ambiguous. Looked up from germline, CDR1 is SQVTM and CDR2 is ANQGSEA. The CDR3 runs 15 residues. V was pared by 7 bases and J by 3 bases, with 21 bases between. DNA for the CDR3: TGCAGCGGCACGGAAGATCCGGGTGGTTACACTGAAGCTTTCTTT. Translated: CSGTEDPGGYTEAFF. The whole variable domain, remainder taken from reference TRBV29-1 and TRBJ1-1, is SAVISQKPSRDICQRGTSLTIQCQVDSQVTMMFWYRQQPGQSLTLIATANQGSEATYESGFVIDKFPISRPNLTFSTLTVSNMSPEDSSIYLCSGTEDPGGYTEAFFGQGTRLTVV.

CDR3 in amino acids: CASSQFQGSYEQYF. CDR3 sequence (DNA): TGCGCCAGCAGCCAATTTCAGGGGAGCTACGAGCAGTACTTC. The chain recombines TRBV4-3 with TRBJ2-7; tentatively, D is TRBD1 (6 bases). From germline, CDR1 is LGHNA and CDR2 YSLEER. With 2 bases removed from V and 3 bases from J, the gap between germline ends came to 11 bases. The CDR3 is made up of 14 amino acids.

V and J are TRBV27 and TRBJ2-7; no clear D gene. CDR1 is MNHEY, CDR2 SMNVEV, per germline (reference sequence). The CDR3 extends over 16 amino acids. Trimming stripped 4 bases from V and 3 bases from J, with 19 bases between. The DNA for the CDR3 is TGTGCCAGCAGTTCTTCTCCGGGCCTCGGAGACTACGAGCAGTACTTC. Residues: CASSSSPGLGDYEQYF.

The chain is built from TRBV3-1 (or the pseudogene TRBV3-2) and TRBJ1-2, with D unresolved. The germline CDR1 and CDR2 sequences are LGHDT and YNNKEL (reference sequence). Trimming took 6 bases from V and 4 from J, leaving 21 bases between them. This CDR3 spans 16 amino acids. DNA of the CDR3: TGTGCCAGCAGGTCCCGGGCCCCCCTGGTCAGCTATGGCTACACCTTC. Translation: CASRSRAPLVSYGYTF.

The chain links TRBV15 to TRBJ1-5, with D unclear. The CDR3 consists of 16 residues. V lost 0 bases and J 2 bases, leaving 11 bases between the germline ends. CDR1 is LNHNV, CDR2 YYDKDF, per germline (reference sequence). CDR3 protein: CATSRDPPFRNQPQHF. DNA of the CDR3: TGTGCCACCAGCAGAGATCCCCCTTTCCGCAATCAGCCCCAGCATTTT. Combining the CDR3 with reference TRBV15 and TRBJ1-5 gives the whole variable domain DAMVIQNPRYQVTQFGKPVTLSCSQTLNHNVMYWYQQKSSQAPKLLFHYYDKDFNNEADTPDNFQSRRPNTSFCFLDIRSPGLGDTAMYLCATSRDPPFRNQPQHFGDGTRLSIL.

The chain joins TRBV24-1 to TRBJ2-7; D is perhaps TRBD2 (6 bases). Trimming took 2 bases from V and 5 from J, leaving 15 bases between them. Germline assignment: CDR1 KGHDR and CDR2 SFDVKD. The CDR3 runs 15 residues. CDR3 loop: CATSDSAAGRNEQYF. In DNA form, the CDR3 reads TGTGCCACCAGTGATTCAGCGGCAGGGAGGAACGAGCAGTACTTC.

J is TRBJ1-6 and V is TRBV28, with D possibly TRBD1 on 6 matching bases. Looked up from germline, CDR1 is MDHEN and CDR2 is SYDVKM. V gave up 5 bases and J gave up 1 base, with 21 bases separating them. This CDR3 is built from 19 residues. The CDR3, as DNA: TGTGCCAGCAGTCCCCTCTACAGACAGGACGATTCCTATAATTCACCCCTCCACTTT. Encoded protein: CASSPLYRQDDSYNSPLHF.

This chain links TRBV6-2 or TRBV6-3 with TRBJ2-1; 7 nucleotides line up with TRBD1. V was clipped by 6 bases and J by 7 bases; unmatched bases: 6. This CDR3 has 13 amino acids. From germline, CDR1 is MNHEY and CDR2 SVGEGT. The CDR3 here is CASSSGQANEQFF. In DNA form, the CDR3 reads TGTGCCAGCAGCTCCGGACAGGCAAATGAGCAGTTCTTC.